The 27 T cell receptor beta chains listed next were all sequenced from one sample in a study of blood T cells in healthy people across ages. A J-beta primer mix and a sample-barcoded 5' primer were used in a second PCR of about 7 to 12 cycles. Each CDR3 protein gets one entry after TCRdb re-called the 5' RACE reads with MiXCR. The sample lists some 730,000 distinct CDR3 sequences, about 20% occurring once. What was sequenced was blood. Source of these receptors: a man in his sixties or seventies in good health.

The table lists this clonotype with a few counts. A much larger clone differs by one base, so this may be a read error. The genes are TRBV5-1 and TRBJ2-3; TRBD1 is a possible D gene (6 bases). The germline V gene has CDR1 SGHRS and CDR2 YFSETQ. The CDR3 sequence is 16 residues long. CDR3 residues: CASSLGTGNSADAQYF. CDR3 coding DNA: TGCGCCAGCAGCTTGGGAACAGGGAATAGTGCAGATGCGCAGTATTTT.

In this sample, this clonotype turned up many times. The chain is built from TRBV29-1 and TRBJ1-2; D unclear. The CDR3 contains 14 residues. Looked up from germline, CDR1 is SQVTM and CDR2 is ANQGSEA. V was pared by 0 bases and J by 3 bases, with 11 bases between. The CDR3 spells CSVEDRGSHYGYTF. The CDR3, as DNA: TGCAGCGTTGAAGATCGTGGCAGTCACTATGGCTACACCTTC.

A few counts support this clonotype. The chain has TRBV2 and TRBJ1-5; D unresolved. Germline V gene sequence: CDR1 SNHLY, CDR2 FYNNEI. The CDR3 consists of 13 residues. V lost 1 base to trimming and J lost 9 bases, with 10 bases between them. CDR3 sequence reads: CASSEGLVPPQHF. CDR3 bases: TGTGCCAGCAGTGAAGGTCTTGTACCGCCCCAGCATTTT. The full variable domain, rest sourced from reference TRBV2 and TRBJ1-5, is EPEVTQTPSHQVTQMGQEVILRCVPISNHLYFYWYRQILGQKVEFLVSFYNNEISEKSEIFDDQFSVERPDGSNFTLKIRSTKLEDSAMYFCASSEGLVPPQHFGDGTRLSIL.

This clonotype was detected a few times. The V call is TRBV28, the J call TRBJ2-3; 12 nucleotides align to TRBD1. CDR3 length: 15 residues. Germline V gene lookup returns CDR1 MDHEN and CDR2 SYDVKM. The J segment lost 4 bases and the V segment lost 5 bases, leaving 4 bases of the junction unmatched. The CDR3 sequence: CASSLGQGAADTQYF. In nucleotides, the CDR3 is TGTGCCAGCAGTCTGGGACAGGGGGCGGCAGATACGCAGTATTTT.

At least ten counts were recorded for this clonotype. The chain carries TRBV14 and TRBJ1-2, with D maybe TRBD1 (5 bases). The V gene's germline CDR1 is SGHDN and CDR2 FVKESK. V lost 4 bases, J lost 2 bases, and 17 bases lay in between. CDR3 length: 16 amino acids. This chain's CDR3 is CASSPMGRGVNYGYTF. CDR3 in DNA: TGTGCCAGCAGCCCAATGGGGAGAGGGGTCAACTATGGCTACACCTTC.

This clonotype was counted between two and nine times. J is TRBJ1-6 and V is TRBV5-1, with D maybe TRBD1 (6 bases). This CDR3 region has 15 residues. With 0 bases removed from V and 2 bases from J, the gap between germline ends came to 6 bases. Germline V CDR1 and CDR2: SGHRS, YFSETQ. The CDR3, as DNA: TGCGCCAGCAGCTTGGGGGACACCTATAATTCACCCCTCCACTTT. Amino acid sequence: CASSLGDTYNSPLHF.

The chain couples TRBV20-1 to TRBJ2-1; D remains unclear. The CDR3 contains 12 residues. V lost 5 bases and J 2 bases, leaving 7 bases between the germline ends. CDR1 is DFQATT, CDR2 SNEGSKA, per germline (reference sequence). The CDR3 here is CSAHRAYNEQFF. The CDR3 DNA reads as TGCAGTGCTCATAGGGCCTACAATGAGCAGTTCTTC.

CDR3 nucleotide sequence: TGTGCCAGCAGTTTGGGACAGGGGGCTCCGAGCTCCTACAATGAGCAGTTCTTC. This codes for CASSLGQGAPSSYNEQFF. This chain uses TRBV28 with TRBJ2-1; 12 bases are a match to TRBD1. This CDR3 comprises 18 residues. The V gene end was trimmed by 3 bases and the J gene end by 0 bases; junction bases not matched to a gene: 6. From germline, CDR1 is MDHEN and CDR2 SYDVKM.

This clonotype showed up many times. The chain joins TRBV12-3 or TRBV12-4 to TRBJ1-2, with TRBD1 matching 9 bases. The CDR3 has 13 amino acids. The J segment lost 7 bases and the V segment lost 6 bases, leaving 6 bases of the junction unmatched. CDR3 protein: CASSPDRGSGYTF. The CDR3 nucleotides are TGTGCCAGCAGCCCGGACAGGGGAAGTGGCTACACCTTC.

The V and J genes are TRBV7-9 and TRBJ2-1; the match to TRBD1 covers 7 bases. The CDR3 totals 12 residues. V shed 1 base, J shed 11 bases, and the junction held 2 bases outside the gene matches. The germline V gene encodes CDR1 SEHNR and CDR2 FQNEAQ (reference sequence). Written as DNA, the CDR3 is TGTGCCAGCAGCTTAGTACAGGGGCAGCAGTTCTTC. Protein sequence: CASSLVQGQQFF. The full variable domain, its missing parts supplied by reference TRBV7-9 and TRBJ2-1, is DTGVSQNPRHKITKRGQNVTFRCDPISEHNRLYWYRQTLGQGPEFLTYFQNEAQLEKSRLLSDRFSAERPKGSFSTLEIQRTEQGDSAMYLCASSLVQGQQFFGPGTRLTVL.

This clonotype appeared a few times. The rearrangement uses TRBV11-2 and TRBJ1-2; a possible D gene is TRBD1 (5 bases). The germline V gene encodes CDR1 SGHAT and CDR2 FQNNGV. The CDR3 spans 17 residues. V was trimmed by 1 base and J by 2 bases, leaving 17 bases between them. DNA for the CDR3: TGTGCCAGCAGCTTAGCTTCAGGGCCCTTAATCAACTATGGCTACACCTTC. It is translated as CASSLASGPLINYGYTF.

This clonotype was seen only a few times. This chain connects TRBV6-2 or TRBV6-3 to TRBJ2-1; 9 bases are a match to TRBD2. Germline loops: CDR1 MNHEY, CDR2 SVGEGT. V was pared by 5 bases and J by 3 bases, with 11 bases of the junction left unmatched. The CDR3 runs to 17 residues. For the CDR3, the DNA is TGTGCCAGCAGTCGACCTTTGAATAGCGGGAGCTACAATGAGCAGTTCTTC. Translation gives CASSRPLNSGSYNEQFF.

This clonotype was found a few times. The V and J genes are TRBV7-8 and TRBJ1-2; possible D gene TRBD1, 6 bases. The V end lost 1 base, the J end lost 8 bases, and 17 bases lay between the germline ends. Germline V gene data show CDR1 as SGHVS and CDR2 as FQNEAQ. This CDR3 region has 15 residues. The CDR3, as DNA: TGTGCCAGCAGCTTAGGGACAGACCTAAAACTGGGCTACACCTTC. This encodes CASSLGTDLKLGYTF.

This clonotype was seen a handful of times. This rearrangement joins TRBV20-1 to TRBJ2-1, with 8 bases that match TRBD1. The DNA end lines up better with TRBJ2-7; the J call may be wrong. This CDR3 has 14 amino acids. From germline, CDR1 is DFQATT and CDR2 SNEGSKA (reference sequence). The CDR3 region has the DNA TGCAGTGCTAGAAGGACAGGGTCCCCCTACGAGCAGTACTTC. Translated: CSARRTGSPYEQYF.

V usage is TRBV7-2 and J usage is TRBJ2-2; 8 bases agree with TRBD1. The germline V gene has CDR1 SGHTA and CDR2 FQGNSA. This CDR3 contains 15 residues. J lost 5 bases, V lost 5 bases, and 7 bases had no gene match. Here the CDR3 reads CASSGQGLRTGELFF. As DNA, the CDR3 is TGTGCCAGCAGCGGACAGGGACTTAGGACCGGGGAGCTGTTTTTT.

The chain has TRBV9 and TRBJ2-3; 7 positions match TRBD1. CDR1 and CDR2 from the germline V gene are SGDLS and YYNGEE. The ends lost 3 bases at V and 6 bases at J; junction bases unmatched: 10. The CDR3 runs 15 residues. The CDR3 reads CASSATGVHTDTQYF. Here the CDR3 DNA reads TGTGCCAGCAGCGCCACAGGGGTACATACGGATACGCAGTATTTT.

This clonotype was detected only a few times. V is TRBV6-5 and J is TRBJ2-5; TRBD2 aligns across 7 bases. The J call may be incorrect, as the DNA end agrees better with TRBJ2-1. The CDR3 consists of 13 residues. From germline, CDR1 is MNHEY and CDR2 SVGAGI. The CDR3 bases are TGTGCCAGCACGTCAGCGGGATTTGGTGAGCAGTTCTTC. The encoded protein is CASTSAGFGEQFF.

The V call is TRBV14, the J call TRBJ1-6, with D unclear. CDR3 length equals 14 residues. From germline, CDR1 is SGHDN and CDR2 FVKESK. The V and J ends lost 0 bases and 7 bases respectively, with 7 bases between them. This CDR3 is CASSQDLTNSPLHF. The CDR3 region has the DNA TGTGCCAGCAGCCAAGATCTCACGAATTCACCCCTCCACTTT.

This clonotype was detected only a few times. The J gene is TRBJ1-4, the V gene TRBV7-2, with D possibly matching TRBD1 (6 bases). Trimming removed 5 bases at V and 0 bases at J, with 13 bases between. The length of the CDR3 is 16 residues. In germline, CDR1 is SGHTA, CDR2 FQGNSA. The CDR3: CASSRLGHSTNEKLFF. As DNA, the CDR3 is TGTGCCAGCAGCCGATTGGGACACTCAACTAATGAAAAACTGTTTTTT.

This clonotype was observed a handful of times. One junction end does not reproduce the germline sequence, and a read error may be involved. Here the CDR3 DNA reads TGTGCCAGCAGCCAATTGGGACGCGACAGCCCCAAAAGCATTCAGTACTTC. Translation: CASSQLGRDSPKSIQYF. The chain carries TRBV14 and TRBJ2-4; D tentatively fits TRBD1 or TRBD2 (5 bases each). From germline, CDR1 is SGHDN and CDR2 FVKESK. CDR3 size: 17 residues.

The chain carries TRBV12-3 or TRBV12-4 and TRBJ2-3, with 10 nucleotides matching TRBD2. CDR3 length: 15 amino acids. The V and J ends lost 5 bases and 3 bases, in that order; junction bases with no gene match: 5. CDR3 amino acids: CASSGSGGKTDTQYF. In nucleotides, the CDR3 is TGTGCCAGCAGTGGTAGCGGGGGGAAAACAGATACGCAGTATTTT.

The chain is built from TRBV5-1 and TRBJ1-5; no firm D call. Per germline, CDR1 SGHRS and CDR2 YFSETQ. V gave up 0 bases and J gave up 7 bases, with 11 bases separating them. CDR3 length equals 14 residues. The CDR3 coding sequence is TGCGCCAGCAGCTTGGGAGTTCAAGGGCAGCCCCAGCATTTT. Its protein is CASSLGVQGQPQHF.

The V and J genes are TRBV24-1 and TRBJ2-1; weak D call: TRBD1 (6 bases). The V and J ends lost 9 bases and 2 bases respectively, with 13 bases between them. This CDR3 comprises 14 residues. Germline V CDR1 and CDR2: KGHDR, SFDVKD. CDR3 bases: TGTGCCACCCAGGGTCAGGGGACCTACAATGAGCAGTTCTTC. Its protein product is CATQGQGTYNEQFF.

The CDR3 DNA follows: TGCAGTGCTAGACCCGACAACCAAGAGACCCAGTACTTC. This sequence encodes CSARPDNQETQYF. V gene TRBV20-1 combines with J gene TRBJ2-5; D is unclear. The V gene lost 2 bases and the J gene lost 0 bases, with 7 bases spanning the gap. The germline V gene encodes CDR1 DFQATT and CDR2 SNEGSKA (reference sequence). The CDR3 contains 13 residues.

The chain recombines TRBV7-3 with TRBJ2-1; the match to TRBD1 covers 7 bases. This CDR3 is 16 amino acids long. The germline CDR1 and CDR2 sequences are SGHTA and FQGTGA. V shed 2 bases and J 13 bases; nucleotides not matched to a gene: 17. CDR3 protein: CASSLYGTDSYNGQFF. For the CDR3, the DNA is TGTGCCAGCAGCTTATACGGGACAGACTCCTACAATGGTCAGTTCTTC. Complete variable domain (other parts from reference TRBV7-3 and TRBJ2-1): GAGVSQTPSNKVTEKGKYVELRCDPISGHTALYWYRQSLGQGPEFLIYFQGTGAADDSGLPNDRFFAVRPEGSVSTLKIQRTERGDSAVYLCASSLYGTDSYNGQFFGPGTRLTVL.

The chain combines TRBV20-1 with TRBJ2-1; 13 bases agree with TRBD2. This CDR3 is 14 amino acids long. Per germline, CDR1 DFQATT and CDR2 SNEGSKA (reference sequence). The V segment lost 5 bases and the J segment 6 bases; nucleotides outside the gene matches: 4. Here the CDR3 reads CSAYRTSGGNEQFF. CDR3 nucleotide sequence: TGCAGTGCTTACCGGACTAGCGGGGGCAATGAGCAGTTCTTC.

V usage is TRBV5-1 and J usage is TRBJ2-3; 11 bases map to TRBD2. Unmatched junction bases numbered 10, after V lost 6 bases and J lost 1 base. Per germline, CDR1 SGHRS and CDR2 YFSETQ. This CDR3 contains 17 residues. CDR3 sequence reads: CASKNLAGGSGTDTQYF. The CDR3 DNA sequence: TGCGCCAGCAAAAACCTAGCGGGGGGCTCAGGCACAGATACGCAGTATTTT.